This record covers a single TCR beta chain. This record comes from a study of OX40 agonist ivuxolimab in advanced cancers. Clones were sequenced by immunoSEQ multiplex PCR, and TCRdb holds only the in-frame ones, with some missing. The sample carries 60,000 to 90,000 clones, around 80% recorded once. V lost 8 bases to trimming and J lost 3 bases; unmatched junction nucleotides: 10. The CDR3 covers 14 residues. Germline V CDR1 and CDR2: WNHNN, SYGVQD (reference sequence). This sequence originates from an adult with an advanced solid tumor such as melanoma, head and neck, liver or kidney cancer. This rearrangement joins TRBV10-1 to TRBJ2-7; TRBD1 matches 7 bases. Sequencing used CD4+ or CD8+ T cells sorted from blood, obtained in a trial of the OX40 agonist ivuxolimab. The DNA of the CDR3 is TGCGCCAGCTCAGGTGAACGGGACAGCTACGAGCAGTACTTC. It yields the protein CASSGERDSYEQYF.